Sequencing of this T cell receptor beta chain was carried out in a study of blood T cells in healthy people across ages. At least ten counts were recorded for this clonotype. As yet, its antigen is unknown. Individuals who donated were healthy Caucasians from Russia aged roughly 6 to 95. Broader study findings: Among long-lived donors, naive CD4+ cells were more numerous and diversity higher than in aged donors.

With a J-beta primer mix and a sample-barcoded 5' primer, a second PCR ran about 7 to 11 cycles. From each sample, at least 2.5 million paired-end reads containing CDR3 were obtained. Via MiXCR, TCRdb re-called the 5' RACE reads, giving one row per CDR3 protein. The repertoire consists of roughly 800,000 distinct CDR3 sequences, with 25% occurring once and the leading ten covering under 10%. Separately, the same data were catalogued under a study of T cells of mothers and their children. That investigation notes: The authors found no persistent microchimeric T cell clones.

The origin of this receptor is a boy between 5 and 17 years old in good health. Sequencing used blood.

The CDR3 DNA is TGCAGCGCCGGCACAGGGGGCTACGAGCAGTACTTC. Amino acid sequence: CSAGTGGYEQYF. The gene calls are TRBV29-1 and TRBJ2-7; TRBD1 matches at 8 bases. V lost 7 bases to trimming and J lost 3 bases; unmatched junction nucleotides: 5. The germline gives CDR1 SQVTM, CDR2 ANQGSEA. The CDR3 has 12 amino acids.